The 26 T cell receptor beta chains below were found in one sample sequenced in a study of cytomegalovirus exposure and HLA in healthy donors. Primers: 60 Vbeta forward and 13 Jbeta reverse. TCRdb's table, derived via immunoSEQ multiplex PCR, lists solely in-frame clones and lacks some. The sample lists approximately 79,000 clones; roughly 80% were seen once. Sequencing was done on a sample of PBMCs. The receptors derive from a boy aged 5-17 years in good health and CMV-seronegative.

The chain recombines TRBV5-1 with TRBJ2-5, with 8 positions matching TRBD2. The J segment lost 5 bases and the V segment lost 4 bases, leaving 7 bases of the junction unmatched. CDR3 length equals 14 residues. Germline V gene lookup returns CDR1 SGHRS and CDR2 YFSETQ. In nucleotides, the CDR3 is TGCGCCAGCAGCCTTAGCGGGAAGGGGGAGACCCAGTACTTC. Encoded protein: CASSLSGKGETQYF.

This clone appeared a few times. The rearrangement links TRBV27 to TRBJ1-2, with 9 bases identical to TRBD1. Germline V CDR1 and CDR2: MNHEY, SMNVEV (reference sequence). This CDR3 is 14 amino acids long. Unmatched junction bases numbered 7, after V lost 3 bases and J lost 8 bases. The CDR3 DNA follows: TGTGCCAGCAGTTTTGACAGGGGGGGAACGGGCTACACCTTC. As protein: CASSFDRGGTGYTF.

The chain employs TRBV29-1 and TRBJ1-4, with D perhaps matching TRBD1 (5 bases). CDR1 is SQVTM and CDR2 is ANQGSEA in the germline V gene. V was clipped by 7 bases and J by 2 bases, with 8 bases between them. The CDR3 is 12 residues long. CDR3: CSGGDTNEKLFF. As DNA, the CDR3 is TGCAGCGGCGGGGACACTAATGAAAAACTGTTTTTT.

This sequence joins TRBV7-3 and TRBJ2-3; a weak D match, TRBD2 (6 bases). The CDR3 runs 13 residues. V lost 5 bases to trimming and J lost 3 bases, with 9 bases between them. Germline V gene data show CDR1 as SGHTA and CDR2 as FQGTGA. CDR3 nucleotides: TGTGCCAGCAGCATTGGACTAACAGATACGCAGTATTTT. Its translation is CASSIGLTDTQYF.

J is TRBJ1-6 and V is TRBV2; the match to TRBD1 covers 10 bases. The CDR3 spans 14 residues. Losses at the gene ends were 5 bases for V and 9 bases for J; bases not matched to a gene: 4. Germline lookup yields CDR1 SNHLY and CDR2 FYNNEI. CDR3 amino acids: CASSRDRGGSPLHF. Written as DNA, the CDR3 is TGTGCCAGCAGTAGGGACAGGGGAGGTTCACCCCTCCACTTT.

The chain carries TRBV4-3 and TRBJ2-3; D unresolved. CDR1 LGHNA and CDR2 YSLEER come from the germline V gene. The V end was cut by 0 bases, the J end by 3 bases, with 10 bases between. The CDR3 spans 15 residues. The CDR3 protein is CASSQDLGQTDTQYF. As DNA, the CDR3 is TGCGCCAGCAGCCAAGACCTTGGGCAAACAGATACGCAGTATTTT.

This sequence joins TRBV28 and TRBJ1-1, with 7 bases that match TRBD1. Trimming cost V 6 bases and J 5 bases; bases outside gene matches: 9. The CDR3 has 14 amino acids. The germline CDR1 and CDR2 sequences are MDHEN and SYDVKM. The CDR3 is CASRTQGRGTEAFF. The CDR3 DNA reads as TGTGCCAGCAGAACACAGGGGAGAGGGACTGAAGCTTTCTTT. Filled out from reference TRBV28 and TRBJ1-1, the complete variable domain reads DVKVTQSSRYLVKRTGEKVFLECVQDMDHENMFWYRQDPGLGLRLIYFSYDVKMKEKGDIPEGYSVSREKKERFSLILESASTNQTSMYLCASRTQGRGTEAFFGQGTRLTVV.

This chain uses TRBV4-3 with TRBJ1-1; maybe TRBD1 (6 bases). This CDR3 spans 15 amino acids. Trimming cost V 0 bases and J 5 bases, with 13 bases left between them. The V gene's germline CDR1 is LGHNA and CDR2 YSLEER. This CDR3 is CASSQERGGYTEAFF. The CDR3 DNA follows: TGCGCCAGCAGCCAAGAACGAGGGGGTTATACTGAAGCTTTCTTT.

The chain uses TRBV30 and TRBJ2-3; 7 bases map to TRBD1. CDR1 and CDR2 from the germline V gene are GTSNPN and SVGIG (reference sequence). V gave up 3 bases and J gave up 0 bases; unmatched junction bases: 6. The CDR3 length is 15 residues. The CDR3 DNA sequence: TGTGCCTGGAGCCTGGGGACAGCTAGCACAGATACGCAGTATTTT. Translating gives CAWSLGTASTDTQYF.

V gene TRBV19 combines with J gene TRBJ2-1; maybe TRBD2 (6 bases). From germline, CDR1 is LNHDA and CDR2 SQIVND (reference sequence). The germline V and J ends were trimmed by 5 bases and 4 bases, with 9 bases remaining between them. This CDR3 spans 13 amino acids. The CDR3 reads CASSGRQYNEQFF. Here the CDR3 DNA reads TGTGCCAGTAGTGGGAGGCAGTACAATGAGCAGTTCTTC.

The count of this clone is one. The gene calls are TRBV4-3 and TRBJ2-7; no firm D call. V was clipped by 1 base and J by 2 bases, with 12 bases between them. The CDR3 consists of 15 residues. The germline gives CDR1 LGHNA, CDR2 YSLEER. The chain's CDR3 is CASSQGSTLAYEQYF. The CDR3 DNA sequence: TGCGCCAGCAGCCAAGGATCGACACTCGCCTACGAGCAGTACTTC.

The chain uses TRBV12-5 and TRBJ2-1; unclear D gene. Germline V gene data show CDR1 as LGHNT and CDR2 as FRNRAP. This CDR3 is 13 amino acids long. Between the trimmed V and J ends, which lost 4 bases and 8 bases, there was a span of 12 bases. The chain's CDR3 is CASGYYSFDEQFF. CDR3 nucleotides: TGTGCTAGTGGTTACTATTCATTCGATGAGCAGTTCTTC.

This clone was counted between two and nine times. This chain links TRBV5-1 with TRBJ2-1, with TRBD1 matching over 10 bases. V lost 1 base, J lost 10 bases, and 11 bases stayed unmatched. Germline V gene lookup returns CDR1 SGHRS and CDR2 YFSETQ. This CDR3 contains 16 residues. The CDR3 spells CASSLIPGQGEEEQFF. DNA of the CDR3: TGCGCCAGCAGCTTGATACCAGGACAGGGGGAAGAAGAGCAGTTCTTC.

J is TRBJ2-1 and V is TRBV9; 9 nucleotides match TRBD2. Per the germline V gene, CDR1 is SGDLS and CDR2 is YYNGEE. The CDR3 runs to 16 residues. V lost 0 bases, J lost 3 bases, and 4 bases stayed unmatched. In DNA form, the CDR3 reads TGTGCCAGCAGCGTAGTAGCGGGAGATATCTACAATGAGCAGTTCTTC. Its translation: CASSVVAGDIYNEQFF.

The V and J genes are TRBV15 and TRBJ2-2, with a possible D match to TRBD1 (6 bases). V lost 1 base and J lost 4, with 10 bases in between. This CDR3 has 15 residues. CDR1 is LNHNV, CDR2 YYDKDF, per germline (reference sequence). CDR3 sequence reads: CATSRGFRGTGELFF. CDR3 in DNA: TGTGCCACCAGCAGAGGTTTCAGGGGCACCGGGGAGCTGTTTTTT.

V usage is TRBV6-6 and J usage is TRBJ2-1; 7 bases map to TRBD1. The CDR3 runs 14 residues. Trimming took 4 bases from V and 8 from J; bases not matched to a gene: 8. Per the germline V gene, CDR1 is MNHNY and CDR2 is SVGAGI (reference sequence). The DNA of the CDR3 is TGTGCCAGCAGTTGGGGACAGCGTGGGGATGAGCAGTTCTTC. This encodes CASSWGQRGDEQFF.

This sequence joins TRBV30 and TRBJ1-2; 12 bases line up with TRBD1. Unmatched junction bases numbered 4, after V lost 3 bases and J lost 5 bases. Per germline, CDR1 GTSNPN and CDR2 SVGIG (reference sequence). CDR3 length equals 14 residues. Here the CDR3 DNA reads TGTGCCTGGAGCCGGGACAGGGGGCGGTATGGCTACACCTTC. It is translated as CAWSRDRGRYGYTF.

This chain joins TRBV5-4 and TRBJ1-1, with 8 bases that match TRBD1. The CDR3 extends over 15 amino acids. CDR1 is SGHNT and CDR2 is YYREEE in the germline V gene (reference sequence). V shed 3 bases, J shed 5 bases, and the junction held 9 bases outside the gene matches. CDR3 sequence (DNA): TGTGCCAGCAGCTCGGTAGGACAGGGCCAGACTGAAGCTTTCTTT. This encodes CASSSVGQGQTEAFF.

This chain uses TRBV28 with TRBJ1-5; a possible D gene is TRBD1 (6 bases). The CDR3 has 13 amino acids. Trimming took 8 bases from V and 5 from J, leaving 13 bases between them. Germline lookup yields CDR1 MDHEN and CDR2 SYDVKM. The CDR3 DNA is TGTGCCAGCCCCCAGACAGGTTATCAGCCCCAGCATTTT. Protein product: CASPQTGYQPQHF.

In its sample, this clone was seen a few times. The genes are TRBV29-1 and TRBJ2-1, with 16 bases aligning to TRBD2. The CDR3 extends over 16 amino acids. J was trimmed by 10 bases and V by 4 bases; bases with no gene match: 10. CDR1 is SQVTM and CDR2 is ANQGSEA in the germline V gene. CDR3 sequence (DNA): TGCAGCGTTGGGGCCGGGACTAGCGGGAGGGCAGACGAGCAGTTCTTC. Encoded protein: CSVGAGTSGRADEQFF.

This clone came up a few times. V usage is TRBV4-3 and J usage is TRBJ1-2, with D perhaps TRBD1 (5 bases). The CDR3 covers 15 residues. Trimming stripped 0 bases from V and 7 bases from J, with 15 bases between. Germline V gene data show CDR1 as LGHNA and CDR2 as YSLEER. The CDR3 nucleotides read TGCGCCAGCAGCCAAGATCGCGGGGGGTCCCCTGGCTACACCTTC. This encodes CASSQDRGGSPGYTF.

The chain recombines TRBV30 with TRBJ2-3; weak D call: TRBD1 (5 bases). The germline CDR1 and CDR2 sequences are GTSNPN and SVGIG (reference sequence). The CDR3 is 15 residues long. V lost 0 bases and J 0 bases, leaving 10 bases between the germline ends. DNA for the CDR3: TGTGCCTGGAGTGTACAGGCAGCTAGCACAGATACGCAGTATTTT. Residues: CAWSVQAASTDTQYF.

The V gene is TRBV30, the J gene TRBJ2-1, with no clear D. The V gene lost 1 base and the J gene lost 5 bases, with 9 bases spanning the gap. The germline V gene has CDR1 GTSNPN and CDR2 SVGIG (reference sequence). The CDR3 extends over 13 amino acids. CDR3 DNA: TGTGCCTGGAGTGGGCGGTCGGACAATGAGCAGTTCTTC. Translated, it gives CAWSGRSDNEQFF.

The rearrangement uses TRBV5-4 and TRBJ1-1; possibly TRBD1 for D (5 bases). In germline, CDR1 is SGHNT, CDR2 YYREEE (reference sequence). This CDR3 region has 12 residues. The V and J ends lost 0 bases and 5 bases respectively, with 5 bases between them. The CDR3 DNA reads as TGTGCCAGCAGCTTGGAGGGGACTGAAGCTTTCTTT. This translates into CASSLEGTEAFF.

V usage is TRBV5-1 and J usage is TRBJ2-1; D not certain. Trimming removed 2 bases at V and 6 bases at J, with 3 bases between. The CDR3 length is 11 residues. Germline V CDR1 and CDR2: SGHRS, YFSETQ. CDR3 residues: CASSFSNEQFF. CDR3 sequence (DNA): TGCGCCAGCAGCTTCAGCAATGAGCAGTTCTTC. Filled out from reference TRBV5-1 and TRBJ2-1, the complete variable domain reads KAGVTQTPRYLIKTRGQQVTLSCSPISGHRSVSWYQQTPGQGLQFLFEYFSETQRNKGNFPGRFSGRQFSNSRSEMNVSTLELGDSALYLCASSFSNEQFFGPGTRLTVL.

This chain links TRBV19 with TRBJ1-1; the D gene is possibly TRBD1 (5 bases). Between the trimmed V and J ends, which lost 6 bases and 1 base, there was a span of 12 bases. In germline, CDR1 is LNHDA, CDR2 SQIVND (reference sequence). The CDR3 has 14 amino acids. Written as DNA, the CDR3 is TGTGCCAGTAGGATGGCGGGGCAGAACACTGAAGCTTTCTTT. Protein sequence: CASRMAGQNTEAFF.